This T cell receptor beta chain was sequenced in a study of shared clonotypes between healthy human individuals. Study information: CD8 memory received one plate per donor, CD8 naive two, CD4 memory three and CD4 naive three. General study points: Read depth was anticipated to influence clonotype sharing among donors. Few donors restricted represented genetic and exposure-history diversity.

Comment on this clone: Its target is not known.

Authors' analysis steps: Owing to the provision of junction-only sequences devoid of quality scores by immunoSEQ, filtering differed. Libraries were prepared by immunoSEQ multiplex PCR; TCRdb keeps only in-frame clonotypes and omits some of them. The D gene and trimming were derived from the DNA, and the V and J assignments and clone size from that table. Here the sample spans approximately 2.5 million clones, about 92% being singletons. This CDR3 contains 13 residues. In germline, CDR1 is SNHLY, CDR2 FYNNEI. Unmatched junction bases numbered 7, after V lost 9 bases and J lost 3 bases. Sequences were obtained from naive CD4+ T cells sorted from blood. Indicated subset: CD45RA+ positively selected. The sequence derives from a young man in good health. This chain uses TRBV2 with TRBJ2-5, with 7 bases matching TRBD1. In DNA form, the CDR3 reads TGTGCCAGAAAGACAGGGATTGAAGAGACCCAGTACTTC. Amino acids: CARKTGIEETQYF. The variable domain in full, with the rest retrieved from reference TRBV2 and TRBJ2-5, is EPEVTQTPSHQVTQMGQEVILRCVPISNHLYFYWYRQILGQKVEFLVSFYNNEISEKSEIFDDQFSVERPDGSNFTLKIRSTKLEDSAMYFCARKTGIEETQYFGPGTRLLVL.